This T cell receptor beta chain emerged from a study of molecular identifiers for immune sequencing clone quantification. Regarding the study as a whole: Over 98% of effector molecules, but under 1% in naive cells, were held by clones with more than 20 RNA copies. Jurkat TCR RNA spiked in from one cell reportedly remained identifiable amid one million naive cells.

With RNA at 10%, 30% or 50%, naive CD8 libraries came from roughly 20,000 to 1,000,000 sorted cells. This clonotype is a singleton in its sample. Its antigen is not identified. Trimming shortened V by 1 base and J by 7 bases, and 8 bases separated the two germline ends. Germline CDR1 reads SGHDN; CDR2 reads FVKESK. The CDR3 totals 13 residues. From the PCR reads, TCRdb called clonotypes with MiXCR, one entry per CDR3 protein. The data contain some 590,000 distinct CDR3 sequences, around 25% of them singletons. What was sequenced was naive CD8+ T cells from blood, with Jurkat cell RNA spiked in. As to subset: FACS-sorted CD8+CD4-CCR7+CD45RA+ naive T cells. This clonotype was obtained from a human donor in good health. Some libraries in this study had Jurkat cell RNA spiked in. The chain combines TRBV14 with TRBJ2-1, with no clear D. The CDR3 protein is CASSQVGLNEQFF. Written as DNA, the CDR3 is TGTGCCAGCAGCCAAGTAGGGCTTAATGAGCAGTTCTTC.